This TCR beta chain was retrieved from a study of cytomegalovirus exposure and HLA in healthy donors. Notes on the study in general: The study reported that TCR beta sequences accurately predicted HLA-A and HLA-B alleles in most subjects.

For this clone: Its antigen is undetermined.

The germline V gene encodes CDR1 SEHNR and CDR2 FQNEAQ (reference sequence). CDR3 length equals 12 residues. The ends were cut back, 6 bases at V and 9 bases at J, with 14 bases in the middle. The PCR used 60 Vbeta and 13 Jbeta primers. Using immunoSEQ multiplex PCR, the repertoire was profiled, and TCRdb retains in-frame clones only, with some absent. This sample has 120,000 to 150,000 clones; around four fifths occur once, and the top ten carry approximately 3.6%. The rearrangement uses TRBV7-9 and TRBJ1-1; perhaps TRBD1 as D (5 bases). The sequencing sample was made of PBMCs. This clonotype was obtained from a male donor in good health and CMV-seronegative. The CDR3 DNA sequence: TGTGCCAGCAGGACCGGGGGTGAACAAGCTTTCTTT. Protein product: CASRTGGEQAFF.